This T cell receptor beta chain was recorded in a study of blood T cell repertoires in COVID-19. Study overall: In each case, the material was cDNA or gDNA derived from T cells, B-cell-depleted T cells, or PBMCs.

The age range of participants was about 18 to 89 years, with residence in roughly 25 US areas. Cohorts were assigned according to the clinical history that participants reported. Authors' methods: The assay estimated nucleated cells by amplifying reference gene primers. Clones were read by immunoSEQ multiplex PCR, and TCRdb kept only the in-frame ones, dropping some. V and J calls and clone size are given by that table; D and trimming were obtained from the DNA. The data hold about 200,000 clones, with under 90% observed a single time. CDR1 is MNHEY, CDR2 SVGEGT, per germline. V lost 0 bases to trimming and J lost 1 base; unmatched junction nucleotides: 1. The CDR3 is 17 residues long.

Material for sequencing was PBMCs or T cells enriched from blood (not recorded which). The chain is built from TRBV6-2 or TRBV6-3 and TRBJ2-1; TRBD2 agrees at 12 bases. This receptor was taken from a woman in her twenties or thirties with acute COVID-19. The CDR3 bases are TGTGCCAGCAGTTACTCCCTAGCGGGGGGGTCCTACAATGAGCAGTTCTTC. Amino acid sequence: CASSYSLAGGSYNEQFF.